This entry is about one T cell receptor (beta chain). The cohort excluded patients with autoimmune disease history or systemic immunosuppression. Measured with immunoSEQ multiplex PCR; TCRdb has only the in-frame clones, and not every one. The table includes about 50,000 clones, over 80% detected once. This sample is part of a study of OX40 agonist ivuxolimab in advanced cancers. Study in general: Given to patients was ivuxolimab, an agonistic anti-OX40 (CD134) antibody. A mean age of about 59 years, range about 23 to 90, was recorded, and 80% to 90% were male.

Here the sequenced sample was CD4+ or CD8+ T cells sorted from blood, taken in a trial of the OX40 agonist ivuxolimab. This TCR derives from an adult with an advanced solid tumor such as melanoma, head and neck, liver or kidney cancer.

DNA of the CDR3: TGTGCCAGCAGCTTGGCCAAGGGGGGAGAACTGTTTTTT. Its translation is CASSLAKGGELFF. The gene calls are TRBV5-5 and TRBJ1-4, with D possibly TRBD1 on 6 matching bases. Trimming stripped 0 bases from V and 12 bases from J, with 12 bases between. Germline V lookup: CDR1 SGHKS, CDR2 YYEKEE (reference sequence). The CDR3 totals 13 residues. Combining the CDR3 with reference TRBV5-5 and TRBJ1-4 gives the whole variable domain DAGVTQSPTHLIKTRGQQVTLRCSPISGHKSVSWYQQVLGQGPQFIFQYYEKEERGRGNFPDRFSARQFPNYSSELNVNALLLGDSALYLCASSLAKGGELFFGSGTQLSVL.